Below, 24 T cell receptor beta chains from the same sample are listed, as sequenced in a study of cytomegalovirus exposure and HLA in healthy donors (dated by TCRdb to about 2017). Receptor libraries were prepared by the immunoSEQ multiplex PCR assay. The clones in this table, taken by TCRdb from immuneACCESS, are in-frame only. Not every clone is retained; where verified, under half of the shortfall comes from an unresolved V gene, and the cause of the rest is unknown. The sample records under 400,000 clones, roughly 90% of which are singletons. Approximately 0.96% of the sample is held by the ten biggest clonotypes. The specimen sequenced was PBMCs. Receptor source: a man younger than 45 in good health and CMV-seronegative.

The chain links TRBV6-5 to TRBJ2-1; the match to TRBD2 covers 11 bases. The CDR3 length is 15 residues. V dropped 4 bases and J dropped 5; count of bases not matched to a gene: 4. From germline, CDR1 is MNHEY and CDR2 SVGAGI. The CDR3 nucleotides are TGTGCCAGCAGTTTCGGGACTAGCGGAAACAATGAGCAGTTCTTC. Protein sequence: CASSFGTSGNNEQFF.

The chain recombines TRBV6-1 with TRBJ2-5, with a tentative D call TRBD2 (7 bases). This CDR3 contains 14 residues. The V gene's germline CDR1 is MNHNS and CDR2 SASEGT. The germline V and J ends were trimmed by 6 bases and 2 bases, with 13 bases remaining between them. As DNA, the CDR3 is TGTGCCAGCAGATTACGGGGGGCTCAAGAGACCCAGTACTTC. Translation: CASRLRGAQETQYF.

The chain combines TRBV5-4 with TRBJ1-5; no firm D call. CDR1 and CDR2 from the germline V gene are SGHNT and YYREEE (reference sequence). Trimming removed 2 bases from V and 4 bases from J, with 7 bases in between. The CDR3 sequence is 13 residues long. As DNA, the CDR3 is TGTGCCAGCAGCTTCGGGGAAAATCAGCCCCAGCATTTT. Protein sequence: CASSFGENQPQHF.

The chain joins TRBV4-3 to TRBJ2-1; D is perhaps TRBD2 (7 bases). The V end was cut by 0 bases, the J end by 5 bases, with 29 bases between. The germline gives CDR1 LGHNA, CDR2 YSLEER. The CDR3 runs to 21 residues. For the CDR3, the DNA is TGCGCCAGCAGCCAAGATTCCGGCGATTGGTTTATGGCGGGGGCAGACAATGAGCAGTTCTTC. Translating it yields CASSQDSGDWFMAGADNEQFF.

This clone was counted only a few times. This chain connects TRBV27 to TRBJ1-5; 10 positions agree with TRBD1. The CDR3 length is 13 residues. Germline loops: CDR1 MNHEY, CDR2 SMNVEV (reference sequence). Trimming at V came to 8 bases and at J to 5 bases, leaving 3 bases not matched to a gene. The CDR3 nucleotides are TGTGCCAGCGGGACAGGGGTGCATCAGCCCCAGCATTTT. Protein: CASGTGVHQPQHF.

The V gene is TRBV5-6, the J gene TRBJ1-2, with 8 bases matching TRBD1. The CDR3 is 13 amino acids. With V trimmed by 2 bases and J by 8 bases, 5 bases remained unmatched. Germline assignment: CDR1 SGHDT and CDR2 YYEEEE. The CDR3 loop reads CASSFRGTGGYTF. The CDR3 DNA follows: TGTGCCAGCAGCTTTAGGGGGACAGGAGGCTACACCTTC.

The CDR3 bases are TGTGCCAGCAGCGTAGCTATTGACAACTACGAGCAGTACTTC. Protein product: CASSVAIDNYEQYF. V is TRBV9 and J is TRBJ2-7; D unclear. The CDR3 runs to 14 residues. Germline values: CDR1 SGDLS, CDR2 YYNGEE. V was trimmed by 0 bases and J by 3 bases, leaving 10 bases between them.

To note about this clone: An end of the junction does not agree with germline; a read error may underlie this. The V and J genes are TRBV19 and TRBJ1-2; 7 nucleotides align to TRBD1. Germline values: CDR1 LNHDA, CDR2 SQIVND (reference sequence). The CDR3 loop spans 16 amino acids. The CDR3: CASSTPGQFINYGYIF. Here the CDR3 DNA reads TGTGCCAGTAGTACACCGGGACAGTTTATAAACTATGGCTACATCTTC.

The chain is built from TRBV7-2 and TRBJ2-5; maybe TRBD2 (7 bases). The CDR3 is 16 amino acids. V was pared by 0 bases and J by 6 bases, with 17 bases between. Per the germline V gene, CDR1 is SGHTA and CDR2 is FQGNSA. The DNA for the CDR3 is TGTGCCAGCAGCTTAGCGAATACGGGGGGCCAGAAGACCCAGTACTTC. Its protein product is CASSLANTGGQKTQYF.

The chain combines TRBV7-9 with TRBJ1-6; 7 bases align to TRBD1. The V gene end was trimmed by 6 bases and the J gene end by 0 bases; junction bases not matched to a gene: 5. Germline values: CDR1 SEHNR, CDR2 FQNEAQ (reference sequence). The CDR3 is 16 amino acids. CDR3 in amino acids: CASRLQGSSYNSPLHF. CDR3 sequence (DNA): TGTGCCAGCAGATTACAGGGGAGCTCCTATAATTCACCCCTCCACTTT.

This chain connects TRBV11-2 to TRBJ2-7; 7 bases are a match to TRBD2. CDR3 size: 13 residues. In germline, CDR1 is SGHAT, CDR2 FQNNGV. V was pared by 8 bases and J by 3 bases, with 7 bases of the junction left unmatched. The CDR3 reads CASGAGRIYEQYF. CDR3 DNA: TGTGCCAGCGGAGCGGGACGGATCTACGAGCAGTACTTC.

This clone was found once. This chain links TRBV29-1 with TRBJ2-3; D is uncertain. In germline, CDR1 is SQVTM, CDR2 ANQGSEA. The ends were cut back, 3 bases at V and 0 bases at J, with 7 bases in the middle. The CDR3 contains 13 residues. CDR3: CSVEYMSTDTQYF. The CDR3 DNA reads TGCAGCGTTGAGTATATGAGCACAGATACGCAGTATTTT.

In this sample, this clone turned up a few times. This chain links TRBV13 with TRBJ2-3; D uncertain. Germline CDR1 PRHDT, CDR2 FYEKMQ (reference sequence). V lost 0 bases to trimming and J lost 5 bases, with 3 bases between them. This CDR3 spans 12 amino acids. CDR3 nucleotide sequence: TGTGCCAGCAGCTTAGGCGGAGATACGCAGTATTTT. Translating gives CASSLGGDTQYF.

CDR3 in DNA: TGTGCCAGCAGTGAGGTACAGGGGGACTATGGCTACACCTTC. Its protein is CASSEVQGDYGYTF. The rearrangement joins TRBV6-1 to TRBJ1-2; 8 positions agree with TRBD1. The trim removed 3 bases at V and 3 bases at J, leaving 3 bases unmatched. CDR3 length equals 14 residues. CDR1 is MNHNS and CDR2 is SASEGT in the germline V gene.

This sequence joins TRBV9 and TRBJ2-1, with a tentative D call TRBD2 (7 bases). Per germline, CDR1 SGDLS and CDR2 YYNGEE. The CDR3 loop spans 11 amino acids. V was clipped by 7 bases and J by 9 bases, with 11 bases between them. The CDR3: CASGGAVEQFF. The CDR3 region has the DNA TGTGCCAGCGGGGGGGCCGTTGAGCAGTTCTTC. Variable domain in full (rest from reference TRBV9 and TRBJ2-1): DSGVTQTPKHLITATGQRVTLRCSPRSGDLSVYWYQQSLDQGLQFLIQYYNGEERAKGNILERFSAQQFPDLHSELNLSSLELGDSALYFCASGGAVEQFFGPGTRLTVL.

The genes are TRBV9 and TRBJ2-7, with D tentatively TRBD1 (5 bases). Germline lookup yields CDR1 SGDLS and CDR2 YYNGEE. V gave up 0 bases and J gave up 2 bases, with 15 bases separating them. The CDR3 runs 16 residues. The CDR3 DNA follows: TGTGCCAGCAGCGTAGGGGGCCGTTCCACTACCTACGAGCAGTACTTC. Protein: CASSVGGRSTTYEQYF.

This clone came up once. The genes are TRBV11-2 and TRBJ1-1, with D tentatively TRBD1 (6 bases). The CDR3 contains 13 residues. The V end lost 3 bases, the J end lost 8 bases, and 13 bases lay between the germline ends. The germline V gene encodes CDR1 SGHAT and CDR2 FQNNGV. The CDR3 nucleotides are TGTGCCAGCAGCTTGCCGGGGACAAGGGAAGCTTTCTTT. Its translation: CASSLPGTREAFF.

The CDR3 sequence: CASSSQRGGGTDTQYF. The CDR3 DNA follows: TGTGCCAGCAGCTCCCAGCGGGGGGGAGGCACAGATACGCAGTATTTT. The chain carries TRBV7-9 and TRBJ2-3; 10 bases line up with TRBD2. Germline V lookup: CDR1 SEHNR, CDR2 FQNEAQ (reference sequence). This CDR3 region has 16 residues. V was clipped by 4 bases and J by 1 base; unmatched bases: 5.

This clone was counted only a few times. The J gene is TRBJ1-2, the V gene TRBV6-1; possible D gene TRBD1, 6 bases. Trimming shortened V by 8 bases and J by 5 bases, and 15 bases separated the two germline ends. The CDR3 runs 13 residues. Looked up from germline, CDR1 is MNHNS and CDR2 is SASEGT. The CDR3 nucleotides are TGTGCCAGCTGCAGGGGAGTTGGTTATGGCTACACCTTC. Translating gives CASCRGVGYGYTF.

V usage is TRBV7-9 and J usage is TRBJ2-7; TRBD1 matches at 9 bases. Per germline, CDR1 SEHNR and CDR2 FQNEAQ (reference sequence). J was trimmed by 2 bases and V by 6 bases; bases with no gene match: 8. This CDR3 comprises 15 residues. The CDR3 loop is CASSSGTGNPYEQYF. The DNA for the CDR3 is TGTGCCAGCAGTTCCGGGACAGGGAATCCCTACGAGCAGTACTTC.

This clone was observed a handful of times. CDR3 sequence: CASSLGLSYEQYF. In DNA, the CDR3 is TGTGCCAGCAGTTTGGGACTTTCCTACGAGCAGTACTTC. The rearrangement joins TRBV27 to TRBJ2-7, with D possibly TRBD2 on 6 matching bases. This CDR3 is built from 13 residues. Trimming removed 3 bases at V and 1 base at J, with 7 bases between. The germline V gene has CDR1 MNHEY and CDR2 SMNVEV (reference sequence).

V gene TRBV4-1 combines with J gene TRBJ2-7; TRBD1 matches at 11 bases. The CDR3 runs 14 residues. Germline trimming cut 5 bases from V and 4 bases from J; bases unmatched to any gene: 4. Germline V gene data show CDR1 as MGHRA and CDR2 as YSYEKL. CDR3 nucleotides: TGCGCCAGCAGCTTCGGGACAGGGGGTTACGAGCAGTACTTC. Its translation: CASSFGTGGYEQYF.

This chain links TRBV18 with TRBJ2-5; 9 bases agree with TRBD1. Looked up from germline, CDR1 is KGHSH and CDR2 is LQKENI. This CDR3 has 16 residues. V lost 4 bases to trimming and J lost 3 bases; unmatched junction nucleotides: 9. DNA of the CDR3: TGTGCCAGCTCACACCGGGACAGGGTGTTTAAAGAGACCCAGTACTTC. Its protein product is CASSHRDRVFKETQYF.

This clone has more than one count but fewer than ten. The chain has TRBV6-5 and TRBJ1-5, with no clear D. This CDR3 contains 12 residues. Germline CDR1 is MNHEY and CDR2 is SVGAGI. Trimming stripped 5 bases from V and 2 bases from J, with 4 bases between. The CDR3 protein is CASSAGNQPQHF. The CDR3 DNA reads TGTGCCAGCAGTGCAGGCAATCAGCCCCAGCATTTT.